This T cell receptor (beta chain) was recovered during a study of blood T cell repertoires in COVID-19 (dated by TCRdb to the early 2020s). Concerning the study at large: Samples from collaborators originated in the United States, Italy and Spain and spanned both the acute and convalescent phases of COVID-19. The material from the prospective study consisted of cDNA or gDNA derived from T cells, B-cell-depleted T cells, or PBMCs. Subjects who had been exposed to COVID-19, were actively infected with it, or had recovered from it provided the deeply sampled blood TCRbeta repertoires that made up the dataset. The repertoires were released in a freely available public database meant as a resource for research on the immune response to SARS-CoV-2. The samples were drawn from the first 160 participants of the ongoing ImmuneRACE study and from 1,254 subjects provided by 6 global collaborators. Sample metadata almost always included a de-identified subject ID, COVID-19 status, age in years and sex. Where available, HLA class I and class II types were obtained from metadata supplied by the sample provider rather than from assay-based typing.

Study-level results and caveats: The quantity of clinical and demographic metadata differed by source and by participant and was supplied without curation.

On this clone itself: No cognate antigen has been identified for it. Base qualities are not provided; no much larger clone lies one nucleotide away.

TCRbeta CDR3 regions were amplified from genomic DNA using the immunoSEQ Assay, a bias-controlled multiplex PCR. The published analysis was carried out like this. Within the assay, amplification of reference gene primers was used to estimate how many nucleated cells each sample contained. Sequence reads were collapsed and filtered to measure the absolute abundance of every unique TCRbeta CDR3 rearrangement. For each sample, productive Simpson clonality was calculated by taking the square root of Simpson's diversity index across productive rearrangements. TCRdb obtained this table from immuneACCESS and retained in-frame rearrangements with V and J assigned. These tables miss some clones; where compared with another copy, unresolved V genes account for less than half of the shortfall, and the remainder is unexplained. The DNA gave D and trimming, while V, J and clone size come from that table. This sample holds around 110,000 clones; approximately 84% were observed only once. The top ten hold roughly 7% of the sample.

The collaborating institutions used their own protocols to collect whole blood in K2EDTA tubes. For TCRbeta analysis, collaborator samples were shipped as frozen whole blood, as isolated PBMCs, or as DNA extracted from either sample type. The junction shows trimming of 3 bases on V and 6 bases on J, and the gene matches do not reach 6 bases of it. Measured from the cysteine to the phenylalanine, the CDR3 is 15 residues long. CDR3 DNA is the only sequence kept; it has 45 bases, read in frame from the first base. The CDR1 and CDR2 encoded by the germline V gene are SGDLS and YYNGEE. The sequence derives from a man aged 65 to 79 with active or convalescent COVID-19. The chain uses TRBV9 and TRBJ2-1, with 10 bases in between that match TRBD2. The specimen sequenced was peripheral blood. The nucleotides read TGTGCCAGCAGCGACGCCGGGACTAGCGTCAATGAGCAGTTCTTC. Its protein is CASSDAGTSVNEQFF.